This is a list of T cell receptor beta chains from one sample in a study of spatial heterogeneity in lung cancer. TCRdb reprocessed the 5' RACE reads via MiXCR and lists one record per CDR3 protein. The sample lists 3,000 or so distinct CDR3 sequences; 25% to 30% were seen once. The sequencing here drew on lung tumor tissue, taken at surgery. These receptor sequences come from a female donor with early-stage non-small cell lung cancer. Each CDR3 is given with its conserved first and last residue. The D gene is left open where the match is weak. Expanded clones are given a class, and other clones once, few, many or no size at all.

cdr3_length	j_call	clone_size	d_call	v_call	cdr3_nt	cdr3_aa
16	TRBJ2-7	few	TRBD2	TRBV20-1	TGCAGTGCTAGAGATCTGGCTAGCGGGAGAGCCTACGAGCAGTACTTC	CSARDLASGRAYEQYF
13	TRBJ2-1	medium-sized	NA	TRBV29-1	TGCAGCGTTGAAGAAGGGGGGTACAATGAGCAGTTCTTC	CSVEEGGYNEQFF
13	TRBJ2-7	few	NA	TRBV5-1	TGCGCCAGCAGCTTTATGGGGGCACGGGAGCAGTACTTC	CASSFMGAREQYF
14	TRBJ2-1	NA	TRBD2	TRBV14	TGTGCCAGCAGCCCCCCGGGAGGGGGGAATGAGCAGTTCTTC	CASSPPGGGNEQFF
14	TRBJ2-5	once	NA	TRBV4-1	TGCGCCAGCAGCCCAGGAGGAGCCGGTGAGACCCAGTACTTC	CASSPGGAGETQYF
15	TRBJ2-4	NA	NA	TRBV7-9	TGTGCCAGCAGCCCTATGGGGATAGCCAAAAACATTCAGTACTTC	CASSPMGIAKNIQYF
15	TRBJ1-5	NA	NA	TRBV28	TGTGCCAGCAGTTTATTGCAGGTTGGATATCAGCCCCAGCATTTT	CASSLLQVGYQPQHF
15	TRBJ2-1	NA	TRBD2	TRBV7-2	TGTGCCAGCAGGGAGACCGGGACTAGCTACAATGAGCAGTTCTTC	CASRETGTSYNEQFF
13	TRBJ2-5	NA	TRBD1	TRBV5-1	TGCGCCAGCAGCGGGACAGGGCAAGAGACCCAGTACTTC	CASSGTGQETQYF
16	TRBJ1-6	large	NA	TRBV4-2	TGTGCCAGCAGCCAAGGGCCACTAGAGTTCAATTCACCCCTCCACTTT	CASSQGPLEFNSPLHF
14	TRBJ2-1	few	NA	TRBV6-2/TRBV6-3	TGTGCCAGCAGTTCAGGTTTCCCCTACAATGAGCAGTTCTTC	CASSSGFPYNEQFF
14	TRBJ2-7	NA	TRBD1	TRBV6-4	TGTGCCAGCAGTGCGTATGGACAGGGTTACGAGCAGTACTTC	CASSAYGQGYEQYF
14	TRBJ2-1	NA	NA	TRBV10-2	TGCGCCAGCAGTGAAATTACTAGCCTCAATGAGCAGTTCTTC	CASSEITSLNEQFF
17	TRBJ2-7	few	TRBD2	TRBV2	TGTGCCAGCAGCCCTAACCCTAGCGGCGAAAGCTCCTACGAGCAGTACTTC	CASSPNPSGESSYEQYF
15	TRBJ2-3	few	TRBD1	TRBV20-1	TGCAGTGCAGCTCCGGACAGGGGGGGCACAGATACGCAGTATTTT	CSAAPDRGGTDTQYF
15	TRBJ2-3	few	TRBD1	TRBV7-9	TGTGCCAGCAGCTGGACAGGGGGCCGGGTAGATACGCAGTATTTT	CASSWTGGRVDTQYF
15	TRBJ2-7	large	NA	TRBV6-5	TGTGCCAGCAGTTACTCCGCAGGACAATTCTACGAGCAGTACTTC	CASSYSAGQFYEQYF
15	TRBJ1-2	medium-sized	NA	TRBV6-5	TGTGCCAGCAGTCCTACCCTCTCAGGGGCCGGTGGCTACACCTTC	CASSPTLSGAGGYTF
17	TRBJ2-7	medium-sized	TRBD2	TRBV5-1	TGCGCCAGCAGCTTCGGGACTAGCGGGAGGGCAACCTACGAGCAGTACTTC	CASSFGTSGRATYEQYF
15	TRBJ2-3	NA	NA	TRBV20-1	TGCAGTGCTAGGCTCGCGGGATATAGCACAGATACGCAGTATTTT	CSARLAGYSTDTQYF
14	TRBJ2-7	NA	TRBD1	TRBV29-1	TGCAGCGTTGCAACCGGGACAGGGGGCTACGAGCAGTACTTC	CSVATGTGGYEQYF
12	TRBJ2-3	NA	NA	TRBV30	TGTGCCTGGAGTCCCTCCCCAGATACGCAGTATTTT	CAWSPSPDTQYF
16	TRBJ1-4	large	NA	TRBV29-1	TGCAGCGTTGAGTCCACGGGCGGGCTAACTAATGAAAAACTGTTTTTT	CSVESTGGLTNEKLFF
12	TRBJ2-5	NA	NA	TRBV11-2	TGTGCCAGCAGCTCGGGACCCCGAGCCCAGTACTTC	CASSSGPRAQYF
14	TRBJ2-7	large	TRBD1	TRBV29-1	TGCAGCGTCAGCTCCGGGACAGCACCCTACGAGCAGTACTTC	CSVSSGTAPYEQYF
12	TRBJ2-3	NA	NA	TRBV7-3	TGTGCCAGCAGCTCCAACACAGATACGCAGTATTTT	CASSSNTDTQYF